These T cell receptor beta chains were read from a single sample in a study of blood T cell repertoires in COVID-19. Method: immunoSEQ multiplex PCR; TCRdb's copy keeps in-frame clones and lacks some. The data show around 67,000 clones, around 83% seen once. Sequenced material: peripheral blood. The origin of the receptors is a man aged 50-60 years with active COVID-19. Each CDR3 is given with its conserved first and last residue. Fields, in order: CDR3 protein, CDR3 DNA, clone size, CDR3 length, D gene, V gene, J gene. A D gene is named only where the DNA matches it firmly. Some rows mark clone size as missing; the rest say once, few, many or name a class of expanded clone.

cdr3_aa: CASSSGQMEFF
cdr3_nt: TGTGCCAGCAGTAGTGGACAGATGGAGTTCTTC
clone_size: .
cdr3_length: 11
d_call: .
v_call: TRBV25-1
j_call: TRBJ2-1

cdr3_aa: CASSVTGEGRTEAFF
cdr3_nt: TGTGCCAGCTCAGTTACAGGGGAAGGGCGCACTGAAGCTTTCTTT
clone_size: .
cdr3_length: 15
d_call: TRBD1
v_call: TRBV18
j_call: TRBJ1-1

cdr3_aa: CASRDRGRYEQYF
cdr3_nt: TGCGCCAGCAGGGACAGGGGTAGGTACGAGCAGTACTTC
clone_size: .
cdr3_length: 13
d_call: TRBD1
v_call: TRBV10-1
j_call: TRBJ2-7

cdr3_aa: CASRRGEGSYEQYF
cdr3_nt: TGTGCCAGTAGGAGGGGGGAGGGTTCCTACGAGCAGTACTTC
clone_size: .
cdr3_length: 14
d_call: .
v_call: TRBV19
j_call: TRBJ2-7

cdr3_aa: CASVRGANTEAFF
cdr3_nt: TGTGCCAGCGTCAGGGGAGCGAACACTGAAGCTTTCTTT
clone_size: .
cdr3_length: 13
d_call: .
v_call: TRBV7-8
j_call: TRBJ1-1

cdr3_aa: CASSGLAGGAQETQYF
cdr3_nt: TGTGCCAGCAGTGGACTTGCCGGGGGAGCCCAAGAGACCCAGTACTTC
clone_size: .
cdr3_length: 16
d_call: .
v_call: TRBV2
j_call: TRBJ2-5

cdr3_aa: CASSPGLAGAEQYF
cdr3_nt: TGTGCCAGCAGCCCGGGACTAGCGGGAGCCGAGCAGTACTTC
clone_size: .
cdr3_length: 14
d_call: TRBD2
v_call: TRBV7-3
j_call: TRBJ2-7

cdr3_aa: CASSYDRRNEKLFF
cdr3_nt: TGTGCCAGCAGCTACGACAGGAGGAACGAAAAACTGTTTTTT
clone_size: .
cdr3_length: 14
d_call: .
v_call: TRBV5-4
j_call: TRBJ1-4

cdr3_aa: CASSVRLPGQGVDYGYTF
cdr3_nt: TGTGCCAGCAGCGTGAGGCTTCCGGGACAGGGGGTCGACTATGGCTACACCTTC
clone_size: .
cdr3_length: 18
d_call: TRBD1
v_call: TRBV9
j_call: TRBJ1-2

cdr3_aa: CASSPPDRAYGYTF
cdr3_nt: TGTGCCAGCAGCCCCCCGGACAGGGCCTATGGCTACACCTTC
clone_size: .
cdr3_length: 14
d_call: TRBD1
v_call: TRBV9
j_call: TRBJ1-2

cdr3_aa: CASSPTGGPTGELFF
cdr3_nt: TGTGCCAGCAGCCCCACAGGGGGCCCCACCGGGGAGCTGTTTTTT
clone_size: .
cdr3_length: 15
d_call: TRBD1
v_call: TRBV9
j_call: TRBJ2-2

cdr3_aa: CASSFERGTDTQYF
cdr3_nt: TGTGCCAGCAGTTTTGAGCGGGGCACAGATACGCAGTATTTT
clone_size: .
cdr3_length: 14
d_call: .
v_call: TRBV27
j_call: TRBJ2-3

cdr3_aa: CASSGDLGQENTEAFF
cdr3_nt: TGTGCCAGCAGCGGAGACTTGGGACAGGAGAACACTGAAGCTTTCTTT
clone_size: .
cdr3_length: 16
d_call: TRBD1
v_call: TRBV9
j_call: TRBJ1-1

cdr3_aa: CASSQDGNSYEQYF
cdr3_nt: TGTGCCAGCAGCCAAGACGGTAACTCCTACGAGCAGTACTTC
clone_size: .
cdr3_length: 14
d_call: .
v_call: TRBV3-1/TRBV3-2
j_call: TRBJ2-7

cdr3_aa: CASSISEGEGPTGELFF
cdr3_nt: TGTGCCAGCAGCATATCGGAGGGGGAGGGACCCACCGGGGAGCTGTTTTTT
clone_size: few
cdr3_length: 17
d_call: .
v_call: TRBV7-7
j_call: TRBJ2-2

cdr3_aa: CASSQAAGGSQIYGYTF
cdr3_nt: TGTGCCAGCAGCCAAGCGGCAGGGGGCTCCCAAATCTATGGCTACACCTTC
clone_size: .
cdr3_length: 17
d_call: TRBD1
v_call: TRBV3-1/TRBV3-2
j_call: TRBJ1-2

cdr3_aa: CASSFSGTNTGELFF
cdr3_nt: TGTGCCAGCAGTTTTAGCGGGACGAACACCGGGGAGCTGTTTTTT
clone_size: .
cdr3_length: 15
d_call: TRBD2
v_call: TRBV28
j_call: TRBJ2-2

cdr3_aa: CAGSSDRTQPQHF
cdr3_nt: TGTGCCGGCAGCTCAGACAGGACTCAGCCCCAGCATTTT
clone_size: .
cdr3_length: 13
d_call: .
v_call: TRBV7-9
j_call: TRBJ1-5

cdr3_aa: CASSRILGGGTEAFF
cdr3_nt: TGTGCCAGCAGCCGGATCTTGGGGGGTGGCACTGAAGCTTTCTTT
clone_size: .
cdr3_length: 15
d_call: .
v_call: TRBV3-1/TRBV3-2
j_call: TRBJ1-1

cdr3_aa: CASSQEQHSGSPLHF
cdr3_nt: TGTGCCAGCAGCCAGGAGCAGCACTCGGGTTCACCCCTCCACTTT
clone_size: .
cdr3_length: 15
d_call: .
v_call: TRBV16
j_call: TRBJ1-6

cdr3_aa: CASSAGTSGRSYNEQFF
cdr3_nt: TGTGCCAGCAGCGCGGGGACTAGCGGGAGGTCGTACAATGAGCAGTTCTTC
clone_size: few
cdr3_length: 17
d_call: TRBD2
v_call: TRBV9
j_call: TRBJ2-1

cdr3_aa: CASSLAAGERSSYEQYF
cdr3_nt: TGTGCCAGCAGCTTAGCCGCGGGAGAGCGTAGCTCCTACGAGCAGTACTTC
clone_size: .
cdr3_length: 17
d_call: TRBD2
v_call: TRBV7-2
j_call: TRBJ2-7

cdr3_aa: CASSLVGGRAIHEQFF
cdr3_nt: TGTGCCAGCAGCTTAGTCGGCGGGAGGGCCATCCATGAGCAGTTCTTC
clone_size: .
cdr3_length: 16
d_call: TRBD2
v_call: TRBV7-7
j_call: TRBJ2-1

cdr3_aa: CASSLDLGAQDEQFF
cdr3_nt: TGTGCCAGCAGCTTAGATTTGGGGGCTCAGGATGAGCAGTTCTTC
clone_size: .
cdr3_length: 15
d_call: .
v_call: TRBV11-2
j_call: TRBJ2-1

cdr3_aa: CASSLVGQGFRYEQYF
cdr3_nt: TGTGCCAGCAGCTTAGTTGGACAGGGGTTTCGATACGAGCAGTACTTC
clone_size: once
cdr3_length: 16
d_call: TRBD1
v_call: TRBV7-9
j_call: TRBJ2-7

cdr3_aa: CASSEGGSYGYTF
cdr3_nt: TGCGCCAGCAGTGAGGGCGGAAGCTATGGCTACACCTTC
clone_size: .
cdr3_length: 13
d_call: .
v_call: TRBV10-1
j_call: TRBJ1-2

cdr3_aa: CASSSVPGGPYEQYF
cdr3_nt: TGTGCCAGCAGCTCCGTACCAGGGGGACCTTACGAGCAGTACTTC
clone_size: .
cdr3_length: 15
d_call: TRBD1
v_call: TRBV7-3
j_call: TRBJ2-7

cdr3_aa: CASSHLSGRGSYEQYF
cdr3_nt: TGCGCCAGCAGCCACCTAAGCGGGAGGGGGTCCTACGAGCAGTACTTC
clone_size: .
cdr3_length: 16
d_call: TRBD2
v_call: TRBV5-1
j_call: TRBJ2-7

cdr3_aa: CASSYSDGREVPEQYF
cdr3_nt: TGTGCCAGCAGTTACTCAGACGGGAGGGAAGTGCCCGAGCAGTACTTC
clone_size: .
cdr3_length: 16
d_call: TRBD2
v_call: TRBV6-2/TRBV6-3
j_call: TRBJ2-7

cdr3_aa: CASRAGLWGSYEQYF
cdr3_nt: TGTGCCAGCAGGGCGGGACTGTGGGGCTCCTACGAGCAGTACTTC
clone_size: few
cdr3_length: 15
d_call: .
v_call: TRBV5-4
j_call: TRBJ2-7

cdr3_aa: CASSALGGSGNTIYF
cdr3_nt: TGTGCCAGCAGCGCCCTAGGGGGTTCTGGAAACACCATATATTTT
clone_size: .
cdr3_length: 15
d_call: .
v_call: TRBV28
j_call: TRBJ1-3

cdr3_aa: CASRPTGPPYEQYF
cdr3_nt: TGTGCCAGTAGACCGACAGGTCCCCCCTACGAGCAGTACTTC
clone_size: .
cdr3_length: 14
d_call: .
v_call: TRBV19
j_call: TRBJ2-7

cdr3_aa: CASSKTSGTDTGELFF
cdr3_nt: TGTGCTAGCAGCAAAACTAGCGGGACCGACACCGGGGAGCTGTTTTTT
clone_size: .
cdr3_length: 16
d_call: TRBD2
v_call: TRBV7-7
j_call: TRBJ2-2

cdr3_aa: CASSYEARVNTEAFF
cdr3_nt: TGTGCCAGCAGTTACGAGGCCAGGGTCAACACTGAAGCTTTCTTT
clone_size: .
cdr3_length: 15
d_call: .
v_call: TRBV6-5
j_call: TRBJ1-1

cdr3_aa: CASTLGGLSQPQHF
cdr3_nt: TGTGCCAGCACCCTGGGGGGGTTGAGTCAGCCCCAGCATTTT
clone_size: once
cdr3_length: 14
d_call: .
v_call: TRBV6-5
j_call: TRBJ1-5

cdr3_aa: CASSSTTSGGGRGETQYF
cdr3_nt: TGTGCCAGCAGTTCCACGACTAGCGGGGGGGGGCGTGGAGAGACCCAGTACTTC
clone_size: .
cdr3_length: 18
d_call: TRBD2
v_call: TRBV6-2/TRBV6-3
j_call: TRBJ2-5

cdr3_aa: CASSYPGQVRGYTF
cdr3_nt: TGTGCCAGCAGTTACCCCGGCCAGGTCCGCGGCTACACCTTC
clone_size: .
cdr3_length: 14
d_call: .
v_call: TRBV6-2/TRBV6-3
j_call: TRBJ1-2

cdr3_aa: CASSLGQGAGELFF
cdr3_nt: TGTGCCAGTAGCCTGGGACAGGGGGCCGGGGAGCTGTTTTTT
clone_size: .
cdr3_length: 14
d_call: TRBD1
v_call: TRBV19
j_call: TRBJ2-2

cdr3_aa: CASSLALAQETQYF
cdr3_nt: TGTGCCAGCAGCTTGGCGCTAGCGCAAGAGACCCAGTACTTC
clone_size: .
cdr3_length: 14
d_call: .
v_call: TRBV5-4
j_call: TRBJ2-5

cdr3_aa: CASRGGGFDTQYF
cdr3_nt: TGTGCCAGCAGGGGGGGTGGCTTCGATACGCAGTATTTT
clone_size: .
cdr3_length: 13
d_call: .
v_call: TRBV12-3/TRBV12-4
j_call: TRBJ2-3

cdr3_aa: CASSQFGGPYEQYF
cdr3_nt: TGCGCCAGCAGCCAATTTGGAGGGCCCTACGAGCAGTACTTC
clone_size: .
cdr3_length: 14
d_call: .
v_call: TRBV4-3
j_call: TRBJ2-7

cdr3_aa: CASSPQWATQETQYF
cdr3_nt: TGTGCCAGCAGCCCGCAATGGGCGACCCAAGAGACCCAGTACTTC
clone_size: .
cdr3_length: 15
d_call: .
v_call: TRBV28
j_call: TRBJ2-5

cdr3_aa: CASSPLERPRNTGELFF
cdr3_nt: TGCGCCAGCAGCCCCCTTGAGCGGCCGAGGAACACCGGGGAGCTGTTTTTT
clone_size: .
cdr3_length: 17
d_call: .
v_call: TRBV5-1
j_call: TRBJ2-2

cdr3_aa: CASSYTVREEAFF
cdr3_nt: TGTGCCAGCAGTTACACTGTGCGGGAAGAAGCTTTCTTT
clone_size: .
cdr3_length: 13
d_call: .
v_call: TRBV6-5
j_call: TRBJ1-1

cdr3_aa: CASSLLGAGYNEQFF
cdr3_nt: TGTGCCAGCAGCTTATTAGGAGCGGGGTACAATGAGCAGTTCTTC
clone_size: .
cdr3_length: 15
d_call: TRBD2
v_call: TRBV7-9
j_call: TRBJ2-1

cdr3_aa: CASSLGLAGGQETQYF
cdr3_nt: TGTGCCAGCAGCTTGGGACTAGCGGGAGGCCAAGAGACCCAGTACTTC
clone_size: .
cdr3_length: 16
d_call: TRBD2
v_call: TRBV13
j_call: TRBJ2-5

cdr3_aa: CASSTRGAAFEQYF
cdr3_nt: TGTGCCAGCAGTACCAGGGGTGCGGCCTTCGAGCAGTACTTC
clone_size: .
cdr3_length: 14
d_call: .
v_call: TRBV6-5
j_call: TRBJ2-7